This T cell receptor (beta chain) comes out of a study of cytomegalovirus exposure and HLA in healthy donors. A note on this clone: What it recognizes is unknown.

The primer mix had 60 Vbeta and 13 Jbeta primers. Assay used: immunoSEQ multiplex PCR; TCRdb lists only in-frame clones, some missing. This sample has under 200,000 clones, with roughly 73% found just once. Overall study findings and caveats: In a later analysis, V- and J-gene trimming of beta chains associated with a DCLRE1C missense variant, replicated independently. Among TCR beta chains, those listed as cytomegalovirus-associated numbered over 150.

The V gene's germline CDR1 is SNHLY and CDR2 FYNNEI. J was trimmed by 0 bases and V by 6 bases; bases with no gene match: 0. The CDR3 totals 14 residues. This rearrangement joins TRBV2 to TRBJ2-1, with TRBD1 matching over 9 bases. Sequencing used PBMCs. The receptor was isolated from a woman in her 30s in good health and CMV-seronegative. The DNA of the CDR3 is TGTGCCAGCAGGACAGGGGGCTCCTACAATGAGCAGTTCTTC. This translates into CASRTGGSYNEQFF.